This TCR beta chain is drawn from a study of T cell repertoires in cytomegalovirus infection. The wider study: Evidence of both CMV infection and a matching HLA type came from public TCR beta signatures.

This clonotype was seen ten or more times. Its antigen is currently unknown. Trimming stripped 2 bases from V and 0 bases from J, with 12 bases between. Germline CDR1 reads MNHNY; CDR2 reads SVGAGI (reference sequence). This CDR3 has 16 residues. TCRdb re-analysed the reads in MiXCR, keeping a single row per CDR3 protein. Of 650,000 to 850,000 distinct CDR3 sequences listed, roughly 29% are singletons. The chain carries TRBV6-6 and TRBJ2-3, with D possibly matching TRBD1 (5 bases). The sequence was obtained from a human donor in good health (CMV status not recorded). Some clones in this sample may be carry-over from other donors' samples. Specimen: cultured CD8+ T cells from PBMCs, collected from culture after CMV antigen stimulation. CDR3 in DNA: TGTGCCAGCAGTTACATGACAGTCTCTAGCACAGATACGCAGTATTTT. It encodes CASSYMTVSSTDTQYF.